This TCR beta chain is drawn from a study of T cells expressing NK-cell markers. Across the whole study: The authors sequenced eight donors, of whom seven were HCMV-seropositive and one was seronegative.

There are 17 residues in the CDR3. Looked up from germline, CDR1 is ENHRY and CDR2 is SYGVKD. Findings and limits, study-wide: Top CD8+ clonotypes included the dominant CD3+CD56+NKG2C+ clonotypes in roughly 6 donors.

As for this clonotype: Its specificity is unknown.

As the method of synthesis, 5'RACE template switching with UMIs yielded TCR beta cDNA. TCRdb reprocessed the 5' RACE reads, with one entry per CDR3 protein and no DNA. This sample's table has roughly 180,000 distinct CDR3 sequences. This chain connects TRBV10-3 to TRBJ1-1. The clonotype comes from a woman between 18 and 70 years old in good health. The source material was blood T cells: a sorted CD56 or NKG2C T cell subset, CD4+ or CD8+ T cells, or bulk PBMC T cells (not recorded which). Here the CDR3 reads CAIKPYSSTVRGTEAFF.